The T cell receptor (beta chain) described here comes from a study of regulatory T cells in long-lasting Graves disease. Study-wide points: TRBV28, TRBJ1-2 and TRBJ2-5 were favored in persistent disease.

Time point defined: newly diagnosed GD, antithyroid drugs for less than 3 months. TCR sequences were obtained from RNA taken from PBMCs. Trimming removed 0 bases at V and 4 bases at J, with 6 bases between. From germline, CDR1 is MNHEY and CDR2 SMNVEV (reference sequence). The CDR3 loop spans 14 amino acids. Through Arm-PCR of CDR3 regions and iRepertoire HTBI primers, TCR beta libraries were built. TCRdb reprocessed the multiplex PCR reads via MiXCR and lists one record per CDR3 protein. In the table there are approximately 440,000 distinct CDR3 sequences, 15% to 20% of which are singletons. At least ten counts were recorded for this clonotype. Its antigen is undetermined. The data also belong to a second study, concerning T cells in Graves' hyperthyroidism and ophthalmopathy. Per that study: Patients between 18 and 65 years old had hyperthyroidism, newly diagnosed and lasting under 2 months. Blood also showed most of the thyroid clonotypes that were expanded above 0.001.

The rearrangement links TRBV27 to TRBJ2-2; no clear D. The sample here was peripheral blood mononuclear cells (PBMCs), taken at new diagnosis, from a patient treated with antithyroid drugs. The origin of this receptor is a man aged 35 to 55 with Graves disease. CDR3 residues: CASSLSHGTGELFF. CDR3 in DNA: TGTGCCAGCAGTTTATCGCATGGCACCGGGGAGCTGTTTTTT.